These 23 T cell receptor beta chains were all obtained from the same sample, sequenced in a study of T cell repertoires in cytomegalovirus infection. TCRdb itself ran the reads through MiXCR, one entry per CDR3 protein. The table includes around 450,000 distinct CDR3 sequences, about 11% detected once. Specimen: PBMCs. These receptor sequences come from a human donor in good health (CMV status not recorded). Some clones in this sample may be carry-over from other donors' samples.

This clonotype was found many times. CDR3 bases: TGCGGACCCACAGGGCCCTCCTACGAGCAGTACTTC. Amino acids: CGPTGPSYEQYF. The chain joins TRBV20-1 to TRBJ2-7, with a possible D match to TRBD1 (6 bases). There are 12 residues in the CDR3. Germline V gene lookup returns CDR1 DFQATT and CDR2 SNEGSKA (reference sequence).

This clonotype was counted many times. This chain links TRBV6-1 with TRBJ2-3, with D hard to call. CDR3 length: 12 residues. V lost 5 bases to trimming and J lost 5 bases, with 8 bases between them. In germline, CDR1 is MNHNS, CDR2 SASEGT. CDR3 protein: CASSRKEDTQYF. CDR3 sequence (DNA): TGTGCCAGCAGTAGGAAGGAAGATACGCAGTATTTT.

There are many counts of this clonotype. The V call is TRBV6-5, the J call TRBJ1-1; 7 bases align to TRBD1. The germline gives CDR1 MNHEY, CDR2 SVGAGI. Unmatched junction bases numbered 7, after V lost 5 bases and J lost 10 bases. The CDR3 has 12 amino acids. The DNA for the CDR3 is TGTGCCAGCAGTCAATTGACAGGGCTAGCTTTCTTT. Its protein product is CASSQLTGLAFF.

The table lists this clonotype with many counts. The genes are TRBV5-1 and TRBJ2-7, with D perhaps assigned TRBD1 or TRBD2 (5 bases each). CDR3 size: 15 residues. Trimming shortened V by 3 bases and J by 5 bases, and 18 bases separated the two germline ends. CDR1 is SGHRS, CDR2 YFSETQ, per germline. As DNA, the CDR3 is TGCGCCAGCAGCTCGGGGCAGGGCCTCCGAAACGAGCAGTACTTC. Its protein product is CASSSGQGLRNEQYF.

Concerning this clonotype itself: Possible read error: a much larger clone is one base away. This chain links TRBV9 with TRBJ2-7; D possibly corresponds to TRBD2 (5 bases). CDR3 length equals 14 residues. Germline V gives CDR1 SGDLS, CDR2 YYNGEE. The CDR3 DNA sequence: TGTGTCAGCAGCCTCCGCCCGGAGGTCTACGAGCAGTACTTC. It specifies CVSSLRPEVYEQYF.

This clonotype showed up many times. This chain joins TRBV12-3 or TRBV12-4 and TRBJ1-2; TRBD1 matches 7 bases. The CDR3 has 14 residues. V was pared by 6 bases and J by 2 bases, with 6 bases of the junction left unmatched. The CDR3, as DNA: TGTGCCAGCAGGGATGGGGGACAGAACTATGGCTACACCTTC. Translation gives CASRDGGQNYGYTF.

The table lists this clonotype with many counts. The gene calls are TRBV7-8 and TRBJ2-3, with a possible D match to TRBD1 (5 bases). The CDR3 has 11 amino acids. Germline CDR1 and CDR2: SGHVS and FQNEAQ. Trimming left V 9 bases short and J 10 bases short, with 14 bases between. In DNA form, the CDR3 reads TGTGCCAGTAGACAGCAAGTAGCGCAGTATTTT. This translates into CASRQQVAQYF.

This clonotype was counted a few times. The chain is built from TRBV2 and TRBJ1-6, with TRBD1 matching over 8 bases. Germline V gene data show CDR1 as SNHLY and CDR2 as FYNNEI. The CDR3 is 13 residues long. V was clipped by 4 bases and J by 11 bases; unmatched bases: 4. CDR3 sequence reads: CASSGDRSPPLHF. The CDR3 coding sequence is TGTGCCAGCAGTGGGGACAGGTCTCCACCCCTCCACTTT.

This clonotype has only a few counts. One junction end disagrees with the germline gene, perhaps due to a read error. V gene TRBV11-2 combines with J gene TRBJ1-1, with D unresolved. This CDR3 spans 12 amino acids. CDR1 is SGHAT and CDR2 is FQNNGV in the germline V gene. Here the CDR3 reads CATSVVNTEAFF. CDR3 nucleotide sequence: TGTGCCACCAGCGTAGTGAACACTGAAGCTTTCTTT.

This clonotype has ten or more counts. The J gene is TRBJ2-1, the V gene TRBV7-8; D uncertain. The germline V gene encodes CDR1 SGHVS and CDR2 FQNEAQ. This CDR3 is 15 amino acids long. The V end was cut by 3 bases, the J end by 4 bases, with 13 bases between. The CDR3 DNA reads TGTGCCAGCAGCTTCCAGGACCTTGGGTACAATGAGCAGTTCTTC. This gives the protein CASSFQDLGYNEQFF. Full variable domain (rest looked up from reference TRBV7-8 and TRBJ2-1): GAGVSQSPRYKVAKRGQDVALRCDPISGHVSLFWYQQALGQGPEFLTYFQNEAQLDKSGLPSDRFFAERPEGSVSTLKIQRTQQEDSAVYLCASSFQDLGYNEQFFGPGTRLTVL.

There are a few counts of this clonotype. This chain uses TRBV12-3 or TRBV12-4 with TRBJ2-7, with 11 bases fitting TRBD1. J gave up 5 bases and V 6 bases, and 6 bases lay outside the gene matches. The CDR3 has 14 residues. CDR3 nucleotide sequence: TGTGCCAGCAGCCCCAGGACAGGGGGCCACGAGCAGTACTTC. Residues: CASSPRTGGHEQYF.

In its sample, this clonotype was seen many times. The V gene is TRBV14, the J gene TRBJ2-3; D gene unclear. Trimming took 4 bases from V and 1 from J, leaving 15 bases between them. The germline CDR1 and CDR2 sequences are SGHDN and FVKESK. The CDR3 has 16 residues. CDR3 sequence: CASSPPRADGTDTQYF. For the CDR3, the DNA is TGTGCCAGCAGCCCCCCTCGGGCGGACGGCACAGATACGCAGTATTTT.

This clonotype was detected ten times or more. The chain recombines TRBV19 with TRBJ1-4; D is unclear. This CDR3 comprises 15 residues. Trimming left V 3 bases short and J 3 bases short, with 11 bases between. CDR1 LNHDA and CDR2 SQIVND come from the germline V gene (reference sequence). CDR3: CASSIQLSSNEKLFF. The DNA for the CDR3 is TGTGCCAGTAGTATTCAGCTTTCGTCTAATGAAAAACTGTTTTTT.

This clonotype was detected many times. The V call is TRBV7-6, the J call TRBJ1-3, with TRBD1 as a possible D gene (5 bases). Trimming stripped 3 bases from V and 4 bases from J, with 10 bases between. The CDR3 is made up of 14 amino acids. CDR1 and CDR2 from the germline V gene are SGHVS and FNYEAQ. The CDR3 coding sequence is TGTGCCAGCAGCTTGGGGCACAGAGGAAACACCATATATTTT. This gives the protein CASSLGHRGNTIYF.

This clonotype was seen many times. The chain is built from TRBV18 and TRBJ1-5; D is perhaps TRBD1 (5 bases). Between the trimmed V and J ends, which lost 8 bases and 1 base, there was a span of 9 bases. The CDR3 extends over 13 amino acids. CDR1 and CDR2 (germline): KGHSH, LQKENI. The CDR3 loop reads CASADSSNQPQHF. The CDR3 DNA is TGTGCCAGCGCCGACAGCAGCAATCAGCCCCAGCATTTT.

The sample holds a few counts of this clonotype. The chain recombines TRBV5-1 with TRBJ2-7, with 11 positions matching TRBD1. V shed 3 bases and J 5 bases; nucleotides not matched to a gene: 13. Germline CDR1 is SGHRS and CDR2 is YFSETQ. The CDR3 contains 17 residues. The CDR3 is CASSSFLTGTGGHEQYF. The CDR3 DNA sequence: TGCGCCAGCAGCTCTTTCCTTACCGGGACAGGGGGTCACGAGCAGTACTTC.

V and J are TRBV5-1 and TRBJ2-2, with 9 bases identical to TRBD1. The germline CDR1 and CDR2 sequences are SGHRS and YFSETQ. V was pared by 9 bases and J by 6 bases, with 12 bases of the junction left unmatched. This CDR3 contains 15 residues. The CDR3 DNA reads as TGCGCCACCCGGGGACAGGGCGCTTCCGCCGGGGAGCTGTTTTTT. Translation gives CATRGQGASAGELFF. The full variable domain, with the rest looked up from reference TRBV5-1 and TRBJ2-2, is KAGVTQTPRYLIKTRGQQVTLSCSPISGHRSVSWYQQTPGQGLQFLFEYFSETQRNKGNFPGRFSGRQFSNSRSEMNVSTLELGDSALYLCATRGQGASAGELFFGEGSRLTVL.

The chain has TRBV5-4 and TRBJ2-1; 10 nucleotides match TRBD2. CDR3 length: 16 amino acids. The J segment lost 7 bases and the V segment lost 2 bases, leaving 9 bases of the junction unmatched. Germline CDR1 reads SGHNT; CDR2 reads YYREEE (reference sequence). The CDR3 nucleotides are TGTGCCAGCAGCTTTGTTGCAGCGGGGGGGCTTAATGAGCAGTTCTTC. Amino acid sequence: CASSFVAAGGLNEQFF.

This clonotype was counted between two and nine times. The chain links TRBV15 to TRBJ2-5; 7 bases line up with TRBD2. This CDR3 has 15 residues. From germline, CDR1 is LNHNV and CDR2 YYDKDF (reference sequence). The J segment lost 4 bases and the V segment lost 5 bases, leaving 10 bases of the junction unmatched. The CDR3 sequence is CATSELGGGRETQYF. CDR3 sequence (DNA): TGTGCCACCAGCGAACTGGGGGGGGGTCGAGAGACCCAGTACTTC.

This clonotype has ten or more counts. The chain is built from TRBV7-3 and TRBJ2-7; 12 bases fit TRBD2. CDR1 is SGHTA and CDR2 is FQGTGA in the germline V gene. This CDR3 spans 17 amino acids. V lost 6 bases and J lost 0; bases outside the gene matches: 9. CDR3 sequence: CASRVGLAGVPSYEQYF. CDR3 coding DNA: TGTGCCAGCAGAGTGGGACTAGCGGGCGTCCCCTCCTACGAGCAGTACTTC.

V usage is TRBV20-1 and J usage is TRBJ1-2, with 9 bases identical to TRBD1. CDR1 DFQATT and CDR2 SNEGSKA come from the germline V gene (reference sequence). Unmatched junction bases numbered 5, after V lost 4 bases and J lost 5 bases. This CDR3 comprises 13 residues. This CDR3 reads CSATTTGGYGYTF. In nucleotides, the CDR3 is TGCAGTGCTACCACGACAGGGGGTTATGGCTACACCTTC.

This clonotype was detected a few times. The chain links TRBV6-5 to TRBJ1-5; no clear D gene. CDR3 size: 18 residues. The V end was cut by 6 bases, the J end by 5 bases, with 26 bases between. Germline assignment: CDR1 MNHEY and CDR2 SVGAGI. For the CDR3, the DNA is TGTGCCAGCAGCCCAACCCGATTTTCTACGTCGGTGGATCAGCCCCAGCATTTT. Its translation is CASSPTRFSTSVDQPQHF.

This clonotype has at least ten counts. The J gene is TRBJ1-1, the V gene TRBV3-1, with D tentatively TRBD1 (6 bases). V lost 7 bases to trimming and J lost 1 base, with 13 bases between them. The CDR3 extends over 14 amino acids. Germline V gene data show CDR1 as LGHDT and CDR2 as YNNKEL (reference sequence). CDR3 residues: CASNLGGSNTEAFF. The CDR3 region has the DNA TGTGCCAGCAACCTAGGGGGGTCGAACACTGAAGCTTTCTTT.